This TCR beta chain was identified in a study of somatic mutations in cytotoxic T cells in rheumatoid arthritis. Note on this clone: The target antigen is unknown.

Whole-study findings and limits: Of about 62 patients, 8 had a largest CD8+ clone that exceeded 20% of CD8+ cells. Greater age accompanied higher CD8+ clonality in rheumatoid arthritis patients, a pattern that was absent in healthy controls. Antigens targeted by the expanded CD8+ clones were unknown.

Sequenced by immunoSEQ multiplex PCR; TCRdb stores in-frame clones only, minus some. The sample carries some 13,000 clones, 80% recorded once. Material: CD8+ T cells sorted from blood. The receptor comes from a man aged 50 to 60 in good health.

CDR3 DNA sequence: TGTGCCAGCAGTTTAGCGACGGGGGGTACGGAAGCTTTCTTT. Its protein is CASSLATGGTEAFF. This chain joins TRBV28 and TRBJ1-1; D possibly corresponds to TRBD1 (5 bases). Germline CDR1 is MDHEN and CDR2 is SYDVKM. CDR3 length: 14 residues. Trimming pared 2 bases from V and 8 bases from J, leaving 15 bases between. Combining the CDR3 with reference TRBV28 and TRBJ1-1 gives the whole variable domain DVKVTQSSRYLVKRTGEKVFLECVQDMDHENMFWYRQDPGLGLRLIYFSYDVKMKEKGDIPEGYSVSREKKERFSLILESASTNQTSMYLCASSLATGGTEAFFGQGTRLTVV.